The source of this T cell receptor beta chain is a study of CD4 and CD8 cells across lung adenocarcinoma regions. TCRdb analysed the PCR reads with MiXCR anew, one entry per CDR3 protein. The sample includes 2,000 or so distinct CDR3 sequences, around 43% of them seen just once. The CDR3 consists of 13 residues. Trimming left V 8 bases short and J 3 bases short, with 13 bases between. Germline CDR1 and CDR2: MNHNS and SASEGT. The chain couples TRBV6-1 to TRBJ1-1; TRBD1 is a possible D gene (6 bases). This TCR derives from a female donor with lung adenocarcinoma. The CD4 and CD8 labels of this study may be unreliable. Sequences were obtained from CD4+ T cells from the center of a lung tumor. The chain's CDR3 is CASGQEGDTEAFF. For the CDR3, the DNA is TGTGCCAGCGGGCAGGAGGGGGACACTGAAGCTTTCTTT.